This TCR beta chain was observed in a study of T-cell memory formation after mild COVID-19. The CDR3 sequence is 16 residues long. The germline V gene has CDR1 LGHNA and CDR2 YSLEER. Trimming pared 0 bases from V and 1 base from J, leaving 9 bases between. This clonotype has more than one count but fewer than ten. Its antigen is still unknown. General observations from the study: Nothing confirmed that second-wave clones peaking on day 37 were specific for SARS-CoV-2.

TCRalpha and TCRbeta libraries used 5'RACE with constant-segment primers and UMIs. TCRdb itself ran the 5' RACE reads through MiXCR, one entry per CDR3 protein. The sample includes tens of thousands of distinct CDR3 sequences, approximately 16% of them seen just once. The V and J genes are TRBV4-3 and TRBJ2-2; TRBD2 might be the D (5 bases). Sample: PBMCs or a T cell subset sorted from them (not recorded which). The receptor was derived from a man between 18 and 29 years old who had mild COVID-19 (a few samples of this study predate the infection). Cell type and time point are not known. In nucleotides, the CDR3 is TGCGCCAGCAGCCAAGATCGCGGACTGAACACCGGGGAGCTGTTTTTT. Its translation is CASSQDRGLNTGELFF.